This is a list of T cell receptor beta chains from one sample in a study of blood T cell repertoires in COVID-19. The table came from immunoSEQ multiplex PCR; TCRdb's copy has only in-frame clones and leaves some out. The table includes 100,000 to 150,000 clones, almost 70% detected once. What was sequenced was peripheral blood. Every receptor here comes from a woman aged 70-85 years with acute or convalescent COVID-19. Both conserved end residues are part of each CDR3. The order of the fields is J gene, clone size, V gene, D gene, CDR3 DNA, CDR3 protein. The D gene is left open where the match is weak. Clone size is shown for a subset of rows, as once, few, many or a class of expanded clone.

J gene: TRBJ1-5
clone size: .
V gene: TRBV28
D gene: TRBD1
CDR3 DNA: TGTGCCAGCAGTTCGGGCGGGACAGGGACGAATAGCAATCAGCCCCAGCATTTT
CDR3 protein: CASSSGGTGTNSNQPQHF

J gene: TRBJ1-4
clone size: .
V gene: TRBV6-2/TRBV6-3
D gene: TRBD1
CDR3 DNA: TGTGCCAGCAGTTACTCGCCGACCGGGACAGAAAATGAAAAACTGTTTTTT
CDR3 protein: CASSYSPTGTENEKLFF

J gene: TRBJ2-7
clone size: .
V gene: TRBV2
D gene: TRBD1
CDR3 DNA: TGTGCCAGCAGTTATACAGGGGGTTCCTACGAGCAGTACTTC
CDR3 protein: CASSYTGGSYEQYF

J gene: TRBJ1-4
clone size: .
V gene: TRBV7-9
D gene: .
CDR3 DNA: TGTGCCAGCAGCTTAAACGGTGAAAAACTGTTTTTT
CDR3 protein: CASSLNGEKLFF

J gene: TRBJ1-2
clone size: .
V gene: TRBV12-3/TRBV12-4
D gene: .
CDR3 DNA: TGTGCCAGCAGTTTCCGGTGGGAGGATGGCTACACCTTC
CDR3 protein: CASSFRWEDGYTF

J gene: TRBJ1-2
clone size: many
V gene: TRBV6-4
D gene: .
CDR3 DNA: TGTGCCAGCAGGCGCGGGGAGGGGTATGGCTACACCTTC
CDR3 protein: CASRRGEGYGYTF

J gene: TRBJ2-7
clone size: once
V gene: TRBV2
D gene: TRBD2
CDR3 DNA: TGTGCCAGCAGACTCGGTGGGGGGGCCTACGAGCAGTACTTC
CDR3 protein: CASRLGGGAYEQYF

J gene: TRBJ1-2
clone size: .
V gene: TRBV12-3/TRBV12-4
D gene: .
CDR3 DNA: TGTGCCAGCAGTTTAGGGCAGGGCTATGGCTACACCTTC
CDR3 protein: CASSLGQGYGYTF

J gene: TRBJ2-7
clone size: .
V gene: TRBV4-2
D gene: TRBD1
CDR3 DNA: TGTGCCAGCAGCCAAGAGGGGACAGCCACTACCTACGAGCAGTACTTC
CDR3 protein: CASSQEGTATTYEQYF

J gene: TRBJ2-1
clone size: few
V gene: TRBV3-1/TRBV3-2
D gene: TRBD2
CDR3 DNA: TGTGCCAGCAGCTGGGGACTACACTACAATGAGCAGTTCTTC
CDR3 protein: CASSWGLHYNEQFF

J gene: TRBJ2-7
clone size: .
V gene: TRBV13
D gene: TRBD1
CDR3 DNA: TGTGCTACCGCCCGGGACAGATACGAGCAGTACTTC
CDR3 protein: CATARDRYEQYF

J gene: TRBJ1-3
clone size: few
V gene: TRBV6-2/TRBV6-3
D gene: .
CDR3 DNA: TGTGCCAGCAGTTACGACCCGGGGAGCTCTGGAAACACCATATATTTT
CDR3 protein: CASSYDPGSSGNTIYF

J gene: TRBJ2-3
clone size: few
V gene: TRBV4-1
D gene: TRBD2
CDR3 DNA: TGCGCCAGCAGCCAGATAGCGGGGGAAGGCACAGATACGCAGTATTTT
CDR3 protein: CASSQIAGEGTDTQYF

J gene: TRBJ1-1
clone size: .
V gene: TRBV12-3/TRBV12-4
D gene: .
CDR3 DNA: TGTGCCAGCACAGGGGTCGTGAACACTGAAGCTTTCTTT
CDR3 protein: CASTGVVNTEAFF

J gene: TRBJ1-3
clone size: .
V gene: TRBV9
D gene: TRBD1
CDR3 DNA: TGTGCCAGCAGCGTCTCCTCCGGACAGGGGTCCGGAAACACCATATATTTT
CDR3 protein: CASSVSSGQGSGNTIYF

J gene: TRBJ1-4
clone size: .
V gene: TRBV6-5
D gene: .
CDR3 DNA: TGTGCCAGCACCCTCGAGGGTGAAAAACTGTTTTTT
CDR3 protein: CASTLEGEKLFF

J gene: TRBJ2-5
clone size: once
V gene: TRBV6-5
D gene: .
CDR3 DNA: TGTGCCAGCACCGACTGGGGAGATGAGACCCAGTACTTC
CDR3 protein: CASTDWGDETQYF

J gene: TRBJ1-1
clone size: .
V gene: TRBV16
D gene: .
CDR3 DNA: TGTGCCAGCAGCCAATGGCAGGGGCTGGGGAACACTGAAGCTTTCTTT
CDR3 protein: CASSQWQGLGNTEAFF

J gene: TRBJ2-7
clone size: few
V gene: TRBV30
D gene: .
CDR3 DNA: TGTGCCTGGCGGGAGACTAGTAGCTCCTACGAGCAGTACTTC
CDR3 protein: CAWRETSSSYEQYF

J gene: TRBJ1-2
clone size: .
V gene: TRBV10-3
D gene: TRBD1
CDR3 DNA: TGTGCCATCAGCACCGACAGGGCAGACTATGGCTACACCTTC
CDR3 protein: CAISTDRADYGYTF

J gene: TRBJ2-1
clone size: .
V gene: TRBV28
D gene: TRBD2
CDR3 DNA: TGTGCCAGCAGTAACTCCGGGACTAGCGGGAGTGGGTCCTACAATGAGCAGTTCTTC
CDR3 protein: CASSNSGTSGSGSYNEQFF

J gene: TRBJ2-7
clone size: .
V gene: TRBV5-6
D gene: .
CDR3 DNA: TGTGCCAGCAGCCAATGGCACAACCGCGAGCAGTACTTC
CDR3 protein: CASSQWHNREQYF

J gene: TRBJ2-3
clone size: .
V gene: TRBV6-2/TRBV6-3
D gene: .
CDR3 DNA: TGTGCCAGCAGTTACGGTTGGCAGGGTGACACAGATACGCAGTATTTT
CDR3 protein: CASSYGWQGDTDTQYF

J gene: TRBJ1-6
clone size: .
V gene: TRBV4-1
D gene: TRBD1
CDR3 DNA: TGCGCCAGCAGCCAAGGCCGACAGGGGCCCTATAATTCACCCCTCCACTTT
CDR3 protein: CASSQGRQGPYNSPLHF

J gene: TRBJ1-4
clone size: .
V gene: TRBV9
D gene: TRBD1
CDR3 DNA: TGTGCCAGCAGCGTAGGAACAGGGGGCAACGAAAAACTGTTTTTT
CDR3 protein: CASSVGTGGNEKLFF

J gene: TRBJ2-5
clone size: .
V gene: TRBV15
D gene: TRBD1
CDR3 DNA: TGTGCCACCAGCAAAGGACAGGGAAGGATGGAGACCCAGTACTTC
CDR3 protein: CATSKGQGRMETQYF

J gene: TRBJ2-7
clone size: .
V gene: TRBV5-6
D gene: TRBD1
CDR3 DNA: TGTGCCAGCAGCTTGGGACAGGGGAAAAGCTCCTACGAGCAGTACTTC
CDR3 protein: CASSLGQGKSSYEQYF

J gene: TRBJ2-1
clone size: .
V gene: TRBV3-1/TRBV3-2
D gene: TRBD2
CDR3 DNA: TGTGCCAGCAGCCAGAGGGGACTAGGAGGGACAAATGAGCAGTTCTTC
CDR3 protein: CASSQRGLGGTNEQFF

J gene: TRBJ1-1
clone size: few
V gene: TRBV6-6
D gene: .
CDR3 DNA: TGTGCCAGCAGTTTCGGAGACACTGAAGCTTTCTTT
CDR3 protein: CASSFGDTEAFF

J gene: TRBJ1-2
clone size: .
V gene: TRBV2
D gene: .
CDR3 DNA: TGTGCCAGCAGTTCAGACAGGATTTATGGCTACACCTTC
CDR3 protein: CASSSDRIYGYTF

J gene: TRBJ2-1
clone size: .
V gene: TRBV29-1
D gene: .
CDR3 DNA: TGCAGCGCTTGTCGGGGGAGCTCCTACAATGAGCAGTTCTTC
CDR3 protein: CSACRGSSYNEQFF

J gene: TRBJ2-7
clone size: .
V gene: TRBV7-2
D gene: TRBD2
CDR3 DNA: TGTGCCAGCAGCTTCCAGCGGGGGGGCCCCATGGTGAAGTACTTC
CDR3 protein: CASSFQRGGPMVKYF

J gene: TRBJ2-3
clone size: .
V gene: TRBV9
D gene: .
CDR3 DNA: TGTGCCAGCAGCGTAGCAGGTGGGACTGGTGCCACGCAGTATTTT
CDR3 protein: CASSVAGGTGATQYF

J gene: TRBJ1-4
clone size: few
V gene: TRBV18
D gene: .
CDR3 DNA: TGTGCCAGCTCACCGACAGGCGGACGGGATGAAAAACTGTTTTTT
CDR3 protein: CASSPTGGRDEKLFF

J gene: TRBJ2-7
clone size: .
V gene: TRBV29-1
D gene: TRBD1
CDR3 DNA: TGCAGCGTGCGACAGGGTGCAAGCTACGAGCAGTACTTC
CDR3 protein: CSVRQGASYEQYF